This T cell receptor beta chain originates from a study of beta chain features in type 1 diabetes. Study at large: Across every sample, around 100,000,000 sorted cells were examined in total. Points from the study as a whole: The study found moderately but significantly shorter TCRB CDR3s in all four CD4+ subsets of Type 1 diabetes patients. The naive, central memory and Treg TCRB repertoires showed an apparent similarity that was greater among patients than among healthy donors.

Comment on this clone: Antigen specificity is unknown.

The authors sorted CD4+ naive, central memory, regulatory and stem cell-like memory cells via CD45RO/CCR7/CD25/CD127/CD95/CD27. Without exception, sorted populations had purity beyond 98%. J was trimmed by 10 bases and V by 2 bases; bases with no gene match: 7. The CDR3 sequence is 14 residues long. CDR1 and CDR2 from the germline V gene are GTSNPN and SVGIG (reference sequence). Expressed TCRB transcripts were sequenced after all isolated RNA was converted to cDNA. TCRdb keeps only in-frame clones here, not all; method: immunoSEQ multiplex PCR. Of approximately 250,000 clones in the sample, about a tenth were seen once.

V usage is TRBV30 and J usage is TRBJ2-5; 13 bases are shared with TRBD2. What was sequenced was naive CD4+ T cells from blood. This TCR was recovered from a man aged 25-40 years with type 1 diabetes. For the CDR3, the DNA is TGTGCCTGGAGTCCTACTAGCGGGGGGGTTATCCAGTACTTC. Translation gives CAWSPTSGGVIQYF. Drawing the rest from reference TRBV30 and TRBJ2-5, the complete variable domain is SQTIHQWPATLVQPVGSPLSLECTVEGTSNPNLYWYRQAAGRGLQLLFYSVGIGQISSEVPQNLSASRPQDRQFILSSKKLLLSDSGFYLCAWSPTSGGVIQYFGPGTRLLVL.